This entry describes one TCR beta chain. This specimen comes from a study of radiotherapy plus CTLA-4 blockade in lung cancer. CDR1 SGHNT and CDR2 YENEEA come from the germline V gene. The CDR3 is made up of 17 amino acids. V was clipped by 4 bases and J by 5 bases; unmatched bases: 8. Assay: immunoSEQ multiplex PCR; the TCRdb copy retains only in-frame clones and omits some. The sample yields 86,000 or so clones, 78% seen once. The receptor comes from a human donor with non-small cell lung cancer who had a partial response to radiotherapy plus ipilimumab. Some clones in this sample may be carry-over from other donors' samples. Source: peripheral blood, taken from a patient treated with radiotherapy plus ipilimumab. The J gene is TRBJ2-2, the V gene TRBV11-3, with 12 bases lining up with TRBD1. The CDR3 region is CASSSGTGGGRTGELFF. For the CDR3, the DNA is TGTGCCAGCAGCTCCGGGACAGGGGGCGGAAGAACCGGGGAGCTGTTTTTT.